This T cell receptor (beta chain) was retrieved from a study of T cell repertoires in cytomegalovirus infection. This clonotype came up many times. The antigen is unknown. TCRdb analysed the reads with MiXCR anew, one entry per CDR3 protein. The sample shows approximately 140,000 distinct CDR3 sequences, 20% to 30% of them seen only once. CDR1 and CDR2 from the germline V gene are SEHNR and FQNEAQ (reference sequence). This CDR3 is built from 15 residues. V lost 5 bases and J lost 4; bases outside the gene matches: 6. The genes are TRBV7-9 and TRBJ2-3; 10 bases agree with TRBD2. This sequence was found in a human donor in good health (CMV status not recorded). Some clones in this sample may be carry-over from other donors' samples. Material for sequencing was PBMCs, sequenced either directly or after in vitro stimulation (not recorded which). CDR3 coding DNA: TGTGCCAGCAGCCTACTAGCGGGAACGTCAGATACGCAGTATTTT. Amino acids: CASSLLAGTSDTQYF.